The present TCR beta chain was sequenced within a study of regulatory T cells in long-lasting Graves disease. About the research overall: Antithyroid drug use was under 3 months in newly diagnosed Graves' patients.

The time point here: newly diagnosed GD, antithyroid drugs for less than 3 months. After RNA was extracted from PBMCs, the TCR library was made from it. This CDR3 has 14 residues. Regarding this clonotype: The antigen is undetermined. A junction end diverges from the germline sequence, so it may reflect a read error.

To make TCR beta libraries, researchers used iRepertoire HTBI primers and Arm-PCR of CDR3 regions. TCRdb re-analysed the multiplex PCR reads in MiXCR, keeping a single row per CDR3 protein. The repertoire includes under 700,000 distinct CDR3 sequences, roughly a sixth of them detected once, and just under 25% sits in the top ten. Study-wide points: There were preferences for TRBV28, TRBJ1-2 and TRBJ2-5 in persistent disease.

Another study also made use of these data, one on T cells in Graves' hyperthyroidism and ophthalmopathy.

This sequence originates from a woman aged 35-65 years with Graves disease. The gene calls are TRBV12-3 or TRBV12-4 and TRBJ1-4, with D possibly being TRBD1 (5 bases). The sequencing used peripheral blood mononuclear cells (PBMCs), collected at new diagnosis, from a patient treated with antithyroid drugs. CDR3 sequence: CASSYWGTAEELFF. The CDR3 nucleotides read TGTGCCAGCAGTTATTGGGGGACGGCTGAAGAACTGTTTTTT.